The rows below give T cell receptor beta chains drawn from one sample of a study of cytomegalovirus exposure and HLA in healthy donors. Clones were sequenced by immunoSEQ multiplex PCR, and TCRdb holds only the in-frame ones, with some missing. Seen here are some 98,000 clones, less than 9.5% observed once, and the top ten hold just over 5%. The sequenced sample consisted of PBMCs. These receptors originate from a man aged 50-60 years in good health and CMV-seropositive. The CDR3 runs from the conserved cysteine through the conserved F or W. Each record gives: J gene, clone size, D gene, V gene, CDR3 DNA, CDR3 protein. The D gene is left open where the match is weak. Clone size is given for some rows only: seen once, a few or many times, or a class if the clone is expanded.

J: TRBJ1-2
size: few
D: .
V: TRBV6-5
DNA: TGTGCCAGCAGTGTACTACAGGGATACTATGGCTACACCTTC
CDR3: CASSVLQGYYGYTF

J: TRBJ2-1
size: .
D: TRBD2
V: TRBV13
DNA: TGTGCCAGCAGCTGGGGACTAGCGGGAGCTGGGGAGCAGTTCTTC
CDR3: CASSWGLAGAGEQFF

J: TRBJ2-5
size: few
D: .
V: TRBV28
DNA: TGTGCCAGCAGTCGAGAGACCCAGTACTTC
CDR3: CASSRETQYF

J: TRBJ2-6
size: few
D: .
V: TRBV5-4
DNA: TGTGCCAGCAGCTTGGCTGAGGCGGGCTCCTCTGGGGCCAACGTCCTGACTTTC
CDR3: CASSLAEAGSSGANVLTF

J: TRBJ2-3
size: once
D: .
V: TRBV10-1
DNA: TGCGCCAGCAGTGAAGGGGCTACGCAGTATTTT
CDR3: CASSEGATQYF

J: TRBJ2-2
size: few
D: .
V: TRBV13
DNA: TGTGCCAGCAGCTTAGCCCGTCACAGTAACACCGGGGAGCTGTTTTTT
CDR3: CASSLARHSNTGELFF

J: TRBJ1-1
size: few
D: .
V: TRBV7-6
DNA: TGTGCCAGCAGTGGGGGGAGATTGAACACTGAAGCTTTCTTT
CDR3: CASSGGRLNTEAFF

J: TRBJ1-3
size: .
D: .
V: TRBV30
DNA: TGTGCCTGGAGTACGGGGGGCGCTGGGGGAAACACCATATATTTT
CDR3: CAWSTGGAGGNTIYF

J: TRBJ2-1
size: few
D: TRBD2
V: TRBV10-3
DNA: TGTGCCATCAGCGGGCGGGAGGGCCGGAATGAGCAGTTCTTC
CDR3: CAISGREGRNEQFF

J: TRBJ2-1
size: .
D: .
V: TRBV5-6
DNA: TGTGCCAGCACCATTGGGGGGAGTACCTACAATGAGCAGTTCTTC
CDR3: CASTIGGSTYNEQFF

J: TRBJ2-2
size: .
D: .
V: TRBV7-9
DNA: TGTGCCAGCAGCTTAGTAGCGGCCTACACCGGGGAGCTGTTTTTT
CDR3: CASSLVAAYTGELFF

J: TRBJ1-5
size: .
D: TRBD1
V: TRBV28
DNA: TGTGCCAGCAGTCGCAGGGGGCTTAGCAATCAGCCCCAGCATTTT
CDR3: CASSRRGLSNQPQHF

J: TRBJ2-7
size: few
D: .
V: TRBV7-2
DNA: TGTGCCAGCAGCTTGGCGGGACCCTCCTACGAGCAGTACTTC
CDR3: CASSLAGPSYEQYF

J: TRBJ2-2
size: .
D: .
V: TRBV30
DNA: TGTGCGCGAAAGTCCGGGGGAGTAACCACCGGGGAGCTGTTTTTT
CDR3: CARKSGGVTTGELFF

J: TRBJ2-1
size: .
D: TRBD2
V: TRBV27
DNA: TGTGCCAGCAGTTTGGTCGGGAGGCCTGATGAGCAGTTCTTC
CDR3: CASSLVGRPDEQFF

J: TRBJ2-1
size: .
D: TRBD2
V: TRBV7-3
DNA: TGTGCCAGCAGCCGACAGCGGGATGGGGAGCAGTTCTTC
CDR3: CASSRQRDGEQFF

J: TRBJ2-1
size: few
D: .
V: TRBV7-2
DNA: TGTGCCAGCAGCTTCGCCGGGAATAGAGGTTTGGATGAGCAGTTCTTC
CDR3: CASSFAGNRGLDEQFF

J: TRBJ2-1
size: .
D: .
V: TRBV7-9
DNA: TGTGCCAGCAGCTTAGCCCCGGGACTGGCCCCGGACAATGAGCAGTTCTTC
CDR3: CASSLAPGLAPDNEQFF

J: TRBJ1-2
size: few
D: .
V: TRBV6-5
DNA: TGTGCCAGCACTAGAACGGGAGCTGCTGATGGCTACACCTTC
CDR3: CASTRTGAADGYTF

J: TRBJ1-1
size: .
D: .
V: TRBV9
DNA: TGTGCCAGCAGCGTGGGGGGAGGGCGGAACACTGAAGCTTTCTTT
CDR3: CASSVGGGRNTEAFF

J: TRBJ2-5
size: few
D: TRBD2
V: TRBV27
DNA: TGTGCCAGCAGTTCCACGCCGGGACTAGCGGGAGTAGGGACCCAGTACTTC
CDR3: CASSSTPGLAGVGTQYF

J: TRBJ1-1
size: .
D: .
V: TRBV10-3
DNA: TGTGCCATCAGTGAACCCCCCGGGCAGGGGTCTGAAGCTTTCTTT
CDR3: CAISEPPGQGSEAFF

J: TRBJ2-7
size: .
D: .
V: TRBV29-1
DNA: TGCAGCGTTGGTGGACTACAATACGAGCAGTACTTC
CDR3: CSVGGLQYEQYF

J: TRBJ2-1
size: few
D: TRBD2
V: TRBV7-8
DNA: TGTGCCAGCAGCCCTCATCAGCGGGAGGGGCCCTACAATGAGCAGTTCTTC
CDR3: CASSPHQREGPYNEQFF

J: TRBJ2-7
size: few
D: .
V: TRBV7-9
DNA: TGTGCCAGCAGCTCCACCTACGAGCAGTACTTC
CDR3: CASSSTYEQYF

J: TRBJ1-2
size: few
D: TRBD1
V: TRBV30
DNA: TGTGCCTGGAGGCGACAGGGCGGCGTCTATGGCTACACCTTC
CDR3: CAWRRQGGVYGYTF

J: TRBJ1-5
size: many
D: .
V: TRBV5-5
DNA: TGTGCCAGCAGCGGCAGGGCCTCTCATCAGGCCCAGCATTTT
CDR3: CASSGRASHQAQHF

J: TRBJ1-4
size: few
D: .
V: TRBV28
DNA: TGTGCCTCTCAGGGGAATGAAAAACTGTTTTTT
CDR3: CASQGNEKLFF

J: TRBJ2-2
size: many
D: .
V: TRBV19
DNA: TGTGCCAGTAGTATAGGAGGGAGGGAGCTGTTTTTT
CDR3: CASSIGGRELFF